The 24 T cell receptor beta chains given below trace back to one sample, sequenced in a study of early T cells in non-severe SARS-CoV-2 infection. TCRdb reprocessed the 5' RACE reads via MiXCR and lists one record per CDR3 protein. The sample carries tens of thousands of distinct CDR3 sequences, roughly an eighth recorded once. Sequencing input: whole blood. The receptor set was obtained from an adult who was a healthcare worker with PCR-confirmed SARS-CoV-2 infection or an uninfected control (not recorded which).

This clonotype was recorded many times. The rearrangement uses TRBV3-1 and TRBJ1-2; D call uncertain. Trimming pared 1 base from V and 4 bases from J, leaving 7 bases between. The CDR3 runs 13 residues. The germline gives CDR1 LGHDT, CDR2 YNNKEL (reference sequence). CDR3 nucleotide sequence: TGTGCCAGCAGCCAAGGTTTTAGCTATGGCTACACCTTC. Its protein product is CASSQGFSYGYTF.

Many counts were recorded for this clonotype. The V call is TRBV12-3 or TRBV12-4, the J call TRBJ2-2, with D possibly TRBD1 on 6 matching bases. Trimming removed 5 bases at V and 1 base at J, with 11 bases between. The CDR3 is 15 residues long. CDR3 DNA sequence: TGTGCCAGCAGTCCACAGACAGGGAACACCGGGGAGCTGTTTTTT. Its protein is CASSPQTGNTGELFF.

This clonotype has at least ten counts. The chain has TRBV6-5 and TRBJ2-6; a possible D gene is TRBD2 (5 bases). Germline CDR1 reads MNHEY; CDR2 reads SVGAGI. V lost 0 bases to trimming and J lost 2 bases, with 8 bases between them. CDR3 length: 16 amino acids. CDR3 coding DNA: TGTGCCAGCAGTTACTCCCCACTAGCTGGGGCCAACGTCCTGACTTTC. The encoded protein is CASSYSPLAGANVLTF.

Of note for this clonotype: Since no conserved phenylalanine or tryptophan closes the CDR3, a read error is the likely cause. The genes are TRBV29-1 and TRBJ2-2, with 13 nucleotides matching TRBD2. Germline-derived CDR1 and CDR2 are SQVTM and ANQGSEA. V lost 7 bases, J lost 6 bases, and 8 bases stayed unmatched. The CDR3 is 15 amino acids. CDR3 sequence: CSAETSGRIAGELFL. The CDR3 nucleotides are TGCAGCGCTGAGACTAGCGGGAGGATTGCCGGGGAGCTGTTTCTT.

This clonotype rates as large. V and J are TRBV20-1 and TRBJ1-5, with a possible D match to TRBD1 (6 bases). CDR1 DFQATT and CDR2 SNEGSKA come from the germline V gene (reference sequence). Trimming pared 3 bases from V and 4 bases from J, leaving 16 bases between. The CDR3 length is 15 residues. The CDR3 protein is CSASGGRGPNQPQHF. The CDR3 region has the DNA TGCAGTGCTAGTGGGGGCAGGGGCCCGAATCAGCCCCAGCATTTT.

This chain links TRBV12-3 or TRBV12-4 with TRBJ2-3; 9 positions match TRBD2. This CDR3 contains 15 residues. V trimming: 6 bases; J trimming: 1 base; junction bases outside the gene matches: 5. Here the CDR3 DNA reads TGTGCCAGCAGCCCGACTAGCGGAGGCACAGATACGCAGTATTTT. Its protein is CASSPTSGGTDTQYF.

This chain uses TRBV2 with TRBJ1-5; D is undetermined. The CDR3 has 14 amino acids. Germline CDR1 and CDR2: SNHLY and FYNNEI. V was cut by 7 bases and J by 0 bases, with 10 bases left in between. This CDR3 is CASTGLYSNQPQHF. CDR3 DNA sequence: TGTGCCAGCACCGGACTGTATAGCAATCAGCCCCAGCATTTT.

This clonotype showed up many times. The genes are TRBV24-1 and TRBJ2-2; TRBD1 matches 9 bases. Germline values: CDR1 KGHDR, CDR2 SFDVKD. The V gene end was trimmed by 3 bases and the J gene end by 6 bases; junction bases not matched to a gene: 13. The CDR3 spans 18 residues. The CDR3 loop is CATSDPRPQQGAAGELFF. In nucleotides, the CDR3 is TGTGCCACCAGTGATCCACGTCCCCAACAGGGGGCCGCCGGGGAGCTGTTTTTT.

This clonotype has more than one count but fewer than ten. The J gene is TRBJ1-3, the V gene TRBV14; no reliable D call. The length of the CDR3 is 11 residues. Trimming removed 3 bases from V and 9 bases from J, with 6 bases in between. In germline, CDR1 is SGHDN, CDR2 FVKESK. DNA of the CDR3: TGTGCCAGCAGCCACGTAGGCACCATATATTTT. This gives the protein CASSHVGTIYF.

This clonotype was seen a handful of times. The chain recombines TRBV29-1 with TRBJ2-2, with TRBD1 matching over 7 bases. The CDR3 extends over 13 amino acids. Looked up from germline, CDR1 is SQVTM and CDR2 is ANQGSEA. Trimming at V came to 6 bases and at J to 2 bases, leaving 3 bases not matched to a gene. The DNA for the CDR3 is TGCAGCGTCAGGGACAGCAACACCGGGGAGCTGTTTTTT. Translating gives CSVRDSNTGELFF.

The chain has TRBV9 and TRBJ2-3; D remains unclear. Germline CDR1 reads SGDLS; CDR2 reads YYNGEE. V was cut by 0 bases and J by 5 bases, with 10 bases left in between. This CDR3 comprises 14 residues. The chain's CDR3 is CASSVDLAQDTQYF. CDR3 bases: TGTGCCAGCAGCGTAGACTTAGCCCAAGATACGCAGTATTTT.

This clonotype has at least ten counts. The CDR3 bases are TGTGCCAGCAGCTTTTCAGCTCAAGAGACCCAGTACTTC. It codes for CASSFSAQETQYF. The V gene is TRBV7-2, the J gene TRBJ2-5, with D unclear. This CDR3 comprises 13 residues. Germline CDR1 reads SGHTA; CDR2 reads FQGNSA. Trimming cost V 3 bases and J 2 bases, with 7 bases left between them.

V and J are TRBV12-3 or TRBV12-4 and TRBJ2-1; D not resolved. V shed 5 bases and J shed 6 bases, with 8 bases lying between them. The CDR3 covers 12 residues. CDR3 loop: CASSRSVNEQFF. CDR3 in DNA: TGTGCCAGCAGTAGGTCTGTCAATGAGCAGTTCTTC.

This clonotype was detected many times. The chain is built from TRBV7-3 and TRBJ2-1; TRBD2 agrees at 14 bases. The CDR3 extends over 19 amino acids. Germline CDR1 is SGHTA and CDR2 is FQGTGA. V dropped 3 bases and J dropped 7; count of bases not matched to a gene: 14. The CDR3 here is CASSLTRQTSGRAGNEQFF. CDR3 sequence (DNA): TGTGCCAGCAGCTTGACACGCCAGACTAGCGGGAGGGCCGGAAATGAGCAGTTCTTC.

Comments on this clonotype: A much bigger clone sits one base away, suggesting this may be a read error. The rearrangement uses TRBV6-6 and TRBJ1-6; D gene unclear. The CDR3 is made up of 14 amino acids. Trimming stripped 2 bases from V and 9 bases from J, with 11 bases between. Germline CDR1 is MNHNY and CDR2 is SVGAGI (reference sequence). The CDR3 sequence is CASSYTGFASPLHF. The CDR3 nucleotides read TGTGCCAGCAGTTACACGGGCTTTGCTTCACCCCTCCACTTT.

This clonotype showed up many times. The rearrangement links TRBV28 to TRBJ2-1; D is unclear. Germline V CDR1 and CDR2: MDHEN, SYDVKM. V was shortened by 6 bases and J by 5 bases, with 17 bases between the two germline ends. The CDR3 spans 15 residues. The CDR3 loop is CASSPSQWGNNEQFF. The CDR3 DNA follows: TGTGCCAGCAGCCCCTCCCAGTGGGGTAACAATGAGCAGTTCTTC. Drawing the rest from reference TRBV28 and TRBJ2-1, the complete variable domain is DVKVTQSSRYLVKRTGEKVFLECVQDMDHENMFWYRQDPGLGLRLIYFSYDVKMKEKGDIPEGYSVSREKKERFSLILESASTNQTSMYLCASSPSQWGNNEQFFGPGTRLTVL.

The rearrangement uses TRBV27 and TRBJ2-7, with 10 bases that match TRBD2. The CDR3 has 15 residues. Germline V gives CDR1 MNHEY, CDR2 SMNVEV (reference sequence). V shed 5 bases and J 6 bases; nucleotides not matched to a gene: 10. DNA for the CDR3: TGTGCCAGCAGTCCCCTAGCGGGAGCTCAAGGCGAGCAGTACTTC. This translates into CASSPLAGAQGEQYF.

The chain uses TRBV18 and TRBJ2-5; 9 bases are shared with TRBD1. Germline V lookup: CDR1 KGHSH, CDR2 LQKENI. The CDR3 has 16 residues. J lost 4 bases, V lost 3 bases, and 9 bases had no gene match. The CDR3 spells CASSPIATGGGETQYF. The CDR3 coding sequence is TGTGCCAGCTCACCGATAGCAACAGGGGGCGGAGAGACCCAGTACTTC.

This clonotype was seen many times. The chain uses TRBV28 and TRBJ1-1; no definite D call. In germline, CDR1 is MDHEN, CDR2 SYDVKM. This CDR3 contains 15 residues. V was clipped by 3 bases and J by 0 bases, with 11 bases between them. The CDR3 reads CASSFLDVLNTEAFF. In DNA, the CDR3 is TGTGCCAGCAGTTTTCTGGACGTATTGAACACTGAAGCTTTCTTT.

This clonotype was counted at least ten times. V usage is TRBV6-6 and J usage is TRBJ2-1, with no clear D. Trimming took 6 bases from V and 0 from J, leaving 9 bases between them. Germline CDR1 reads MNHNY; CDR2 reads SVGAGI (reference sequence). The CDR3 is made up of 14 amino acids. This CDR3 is CASRGYSSYNEQFF. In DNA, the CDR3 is TGTGCCAGCAGAGGTTACAGCTCCTACAATGAGCAGTTCTTC.

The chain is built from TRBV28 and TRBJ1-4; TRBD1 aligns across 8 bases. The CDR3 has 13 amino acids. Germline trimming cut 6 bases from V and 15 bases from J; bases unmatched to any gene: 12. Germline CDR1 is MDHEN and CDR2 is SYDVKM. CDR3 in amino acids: CASSPQVPDRVFF. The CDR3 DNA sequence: TGTGCCAGCAGCCCCCAGGTACCGGACAGGGTGTTTTTT.

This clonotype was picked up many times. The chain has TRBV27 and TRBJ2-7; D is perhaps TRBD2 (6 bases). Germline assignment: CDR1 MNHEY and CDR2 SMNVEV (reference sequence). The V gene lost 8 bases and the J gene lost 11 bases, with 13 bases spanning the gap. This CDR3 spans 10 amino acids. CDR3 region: CASGGTLEYF. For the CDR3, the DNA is TGTGCCAGCGGCGGGACTCTGGAGTACTTC.

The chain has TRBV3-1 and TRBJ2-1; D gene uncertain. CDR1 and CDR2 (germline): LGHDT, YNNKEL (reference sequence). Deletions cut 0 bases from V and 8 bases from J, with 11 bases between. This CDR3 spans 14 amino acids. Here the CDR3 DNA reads TGTGCCAGCAGCCAAGACCTGCGCGTCTATGAGCAGTTCTTC. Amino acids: CASSQDLRVYEQFF.

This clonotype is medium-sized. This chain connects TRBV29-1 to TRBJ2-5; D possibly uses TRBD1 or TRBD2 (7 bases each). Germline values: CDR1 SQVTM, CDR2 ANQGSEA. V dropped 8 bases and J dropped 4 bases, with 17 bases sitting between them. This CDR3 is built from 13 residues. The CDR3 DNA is TGCAGCTTGGCGGGAGCAGGGGGAGAGACCCAGTACTTC. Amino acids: CSLAGAGGETQYF.